These T cell receptor beta chains were read from a single sample in a study of human T cells and chemical hapten exposure. Each CDR3 protein gets one entry after TCRdb re-called the RACE reads with MiXCR. The sample has 35,000 or so distinct CDR3 sequences, 10% seen once. The sequencing here drew on whole blood, taken in connection with sensitization to the hapten diphenylcyclopropenone (DPC). The source of these receptors is a man aged 45 to 65 with alopecia areata. Some clones in this sample may be carry-over from other donors' samples. Both conserved end residues are part of each CDR3. The D gene is left open where the match is weak. Clone size is not always given. Where it is, it says once, few, many or a class for expanded clones.

abundance: many
j_gene: TRBJ2-1
v_gene: TRBV7-6
d_gene: -
CDR3aa: CASREGNEQFF
CDR3nt: TGTGCCAGCCGAGAGGGAAATGAGCAGTTCTTC

abundance: many
j_gene: TRBJ2-7
v_gene: TRBV3-1
d_gene: TRBD1
CDR3aa: CASSPLTGQGRYEQYF
CDR3nt: TGTGCCAGCAGCCCCCTTACCGGACAGGGGCGCTACGAGCAGTACTTC

abundance: few
j_gene: TRBJ2-1
v_gene: TRBV30
d_gene: TRBD2
CDR3aa: CAWSPYLAGGFRGEQFF
CDR3nt: TGTGCCTGGAGTCCCTACCTAGCGGGAGGGTTTCGAGGAGAGCAGTTCTTC

abundance: few
j_gene: TRBJ2-1
v_gene: TRBV13
d_gene: TRBD2
CDR3aa: CASSLGSGRYNEQFF
CDR3nt: TGTGCCAGCAGCTTAGGTAGCGGGAGATACAATGAGCAGTTCTTC

abundance: few
j_gene: TRBJ2-3
v_gene: TRBV9
d_gene: TRBD1
CDR3aa: CASGEGQGGTDTQYF
CDR3nt: TGTGCCAGCGGAGAGGGGCAGGGGGGCACAGATACGCAGTATTTT

abundance: -
j_gene: TRBJ1-1
v_gene: TRBV7-3
d_gene: -
CDR3aa: CASSLRQDTEAFF
CDR3nt: TGTGCCAGCAGCTTACGGCAGGACACTGAAGCTTTCTTT

abundance: many
j_gene: TRBJ2-5
v_gene: TRBV20-1
d_gene: TRBD2
CDR3aa: CSARDKLLAGVQTQYF
CDR3nt: TGCAGTGCTAGAGACAAGTTACTAGCGGGAGTCCAGACCCAGTACTTC

abundance: many
j_gene: TRBJ1-4
v_gene: TRBV6-6
d_gene: -
CDR3aa: CASTRGTNEKLFF
CDR3nt: TGTGCCAGCACCCGCGGAACTAATGAAAAACTGTTTTTT

abundance: few
j_gene: TRBJ2-1
v_gene: TRBV10-1
d_gene: TRBD2
CDR3aa: CASSDSGVGDEQFF
CDR3nt: TGCGCCAGCAGTGACAGCGGGGTCGGCGATGAGCAGTTCTTC

abundance: many
j_gene: TRBJ2-7
v_gene: TRBV29-1
d_gene: TRBD2
CDR3aa: CSGKLAGGYEQYF
CDR3nt: TGCAGCGGCAAACTAGCGGGAGGGTACGAGCAGTACTTC

abundance: -
j_gene: TRBJ2-5
v_gene: TRBV29-1
d_gene: -
CDR3aa: CSVEDPRGEETQYF
CDR3nt: TGCAGCGTTGAGGACCCGCGGGGTGAAGAGACCCAGTACTTC

abundance: -
j_gene: TRBJ2-1
v_gene: TRBV28
d_gene: -
CDR3aa: CASRWGIGANEQFF
CDR3nt: TGTGCCAGCCGTTGGGGTATCGGTGCGAATGAGCAGTTCTTC

abundance: many
j_gene: TRBJ2-5
v_gene: TRBV27
d_gene: -
CDR3aa: CASSLTGRGPQETQYF
CDR3nt: TGTGCCAGCAGTTTAACCGGTCGCGGACCCCAAGAGACCCAGTACTTC

abundance: few
j_gene: TRBJ1-1
v_gene: TRBV6-2/TRBV6-3
d_gene: -
CDR3aa: CASSDGIMNTEAFF
CDR3nt: TGTGCCAGCAGCGACGGAATAATGAACACTGAAGCTTTCTTT

abundance: few
j_gene: TRBJ2-7
v_gene: TRBV15
d_gene: -
CDR3aa: CATSRDLGQSYSYEQYF
CDR3nt: TGTGCCACCAGCAGAGATTTAGGGCAGAGTTACTCCTACGAGCAGTACTTC

abundance: many
j_gene: TRBJ2-7
v_gene: TRBV28
d_gene: TRBD2
CDR3aa: CASSVQTSGAREQYF
CDR3nt: TGTGCCAGCAGTGTTCAGACTAGCGGGGCCAGGGAGCAGTACTTC

abundance: many
j_gene: TRBJ2-1
v_gene: TRBV20-1
d_gene: -
CDR3aa: CSARLLYNEQFF
CDR3nt: TGCAGTGCTAGGCTACTGTACAATGAGCAGTTCTTC

abundance: many
j_gene: TRBJ2-1
v_gene: TRBV6-2/TRBV6-3
d_gene: -
CDR3aa: CASSYVREQFF
CDR3nt: TGTGCCAGCAGTTACGTTCGGGAGCAGTTCTTC

abundance: -
j_gene: TRBJ2-7
v_gene: TRBV28
d_gene: -
CDR3aa: CASSLSTGHHEQYF
CDR3nt: TGTGCCAGCAGTTTAAGCACCGGCCACCACGAGCAGTACTTC

abundance: many
j_gene: TRBJ1-1
v_gene: TRBV6-5
d_gene: TRBD1
CDR3aa: CATAGQGTPEAFF
CDR3nt: TGTGCCACCGCGGGACAGGGGACGCCTGAAGCTTTCTTT

abundance: -
j_gene: TRBJ2-6
v_gene: TRBV3-1
d_gene: TRBD2
CDR3aa: CASSQSSGRYSGANVLTF
CDR3nt: TGTGCCAGCAGCCAGTCTAGCGGGCGTTACTCTGGGGCCAACGTCCTGACTTTC

abundance: few
j_gene: TRBJ1-1
v_gene: TRBV10-3
d_gene: -
CDR3aa: CAISETRNTEAFF
CDR3nt: TGTGCCATCAGTGAGACAAGGAACACTGAAGCTTTCTTT

abundance: many
j_gene: TRBJ2-7
v_gene: TRBV30
d_gene: -
CDR3aa: CAWSTGYEQYF
CDR3nt: TGTGCCTGGAGTACAGGGTACGAGCAGTACTTC

abundance: many
j_gene: TRBJ2-1
v_gene: TRBV2
d_gene: TRBD2
CDR3aa: CAVPGTRSGYNEQFF
CDR3nt: TGTGCCGTACCAGGGACTAGAAGTGGATACAATGAGCAGTTCTTC

abundance: few
j_gene: TRBJ2-1
v_gene: TRBV7-2
d_gene: -
CDR3aa: CASSLVGEQFF
CDR3nt: TGTGCCAGCAGCTTAGTTGGTGAGCAGTTCTTC

abundance: -
j_gene: TRBJ2-1
v_gene: TRBV29-1
d_gene: TRBD2
CDR3aa: CSVPPRGAYNEQFF
CDR3nt: TGCAGCGTTCCCCCCCGGGGGGCCTACAATGAGCAGTTCTTC

abundance: few
j_gene: TRBJ2-1
v_gene: TRBV7-2
d_gene: TRBD2
CDR3aa: CASSLGLAYNEQFF
CDR3nt: TGTGCCAGCAGCCTAGGACTAGCCTACAATGAGCAGTTCTTC

abundance: -
j_gene: TRBJ1-2
v_gene: TRBV28
d_gene: -
CDR3aa: CASSLRPGNGYTF
CDR3nt: TGTGCCAGCAGTTTACGTCCGGGGAACGGCTACACCTTC

abundance: -
j_gene: TRBJ2-1
v_gene: TRBV24-1
d_gene: TRBD2
CDR3aa: CATTEGTSGKSDEQFF
CDR3nt: TGTGCCACCACTGAGGGGACTAGCGGCAAGAGTGATGAGCAGTTCTTC

abundance: many
j_gene: TRBJ2-7
v_gene: TRBV2
d_gene: -
CDR3aa: CASSDTGYEQYF
CDR3nt: TGTGCCAGCAGTGACACGGGGTACGAGCAGTACTTC

abundance: many
j_gene: TRBJ2-1
v_gene: TRBV24-1
d_gene: -
CDR3aa: CATSDLAGVLNEQFF
CDR3nt: TGTGCCACCAGTGATTTGGCAGGGGTGTTGAATGAGCAGTTCTTC

abundance: many
j_gene: TRBJ2-7
v_gene: TRBV5-1
d_gene: -
CDR3aa: CASSLSGVSYEQYF
CDR3nt: TGCGCCAGCAGCTTGTCTGGGGTATCCTACGAGCAGTACTTC

abundance: many
j_gene: TRBJ1-1
v_gene: TRBV6-1
d_gene: -
CDR3aa: CASRYQERRTEAFF
CDR3nt: TGTGCCAGCAGATATCAGGAGAGGCGAACTGAAGCTTTCTTT

abundance: many
j_gene: TRBJ2-5
v_gene: TRBV7-2
d_gene: -
CDR3aa: CASSLRTWYQETQYF
CDR3nt: TGTGCCAGCAGCTTACGGACTTGGTACCAAGAGACCCAGTACTTC

abundance: many
j_gene: TRBJ2-1
v_gene: TRBV20-1
d_gene: TRBD2
CDR3aa: CSARRAGGQTSYNEQFF
CDR3nt: TGCAGTGCGAGGCGGGCGGGAGGGCAAACCTCCTACAATGAGCAGTTCTTC

abundance: many
j_gene: TRBJ2-7
v_gene: TRBV5-5
d_gene: -
CDR3aa: CASSWGRAYEQYF
CDR3nt: TGTGCCAGCAGCTGGGGCCGGGCCTACGAGCAGTACTTC

abundance: few
j_gene: TRBJ1-4
v_gene: TRBV29-1
d_gene: -
CDR3aa: CSVGGEWEKLFF
CDR3nt: TGCAGCGTTGGAGGGGAGTGGGAAAAACTGTTTTTT

abundance: -
j_gene: TRBJ1-2
v_gene: TRBV29-1
d_gene: -
CDR3aa: CSVEKRSLYGYTF
CDR3nt: TGCAGCGTTGAAAAGCGGTCCCTCTATGGCTACACCTTC

abundance: many
j_gene: TRBJ2-5
v_gene: TRBV10-3
d_gene: TRBD1
CDR3aa: CATSFGTDFQETQYF
CDR3nt: TGTGCCACCAGTTTCGGGACAGATTTTCAAGAGACCCAGTACTTC

abundance: -
j_gene: TRBJ2-7
v_gene: TRBV7-9
d_gene: -
CDR3aa: CASSLVDSNYEQYF
CDR3nt: TGTGCCAGCAGCTTAGTGGACTCTAACTACGAGCAGTACTTC

abundance: many
j_gene: TRBJ1-1
v_gene: TRBV20-1
d_gene: -
CDR3aa: CSARRTVEAFF
CDR3nt: TGCAGTGCTAGGAGGACAGTGGAAGCTTTCTTT

abundance: -
j_gene: TRBJ1-1
v_gene: TRBV29-1
d_gene: -
CDR3aa: CSVMLNTEAFF
CDR3nt: TGCAGCGTGATGCTTAACACTGAAGCTTTCTTT

abundance: many
j_gene: TRBJ1-5
v_gene: TRBV6-5
d_gene: -
CDR3aa: CASSYGVRQPQHF
CDR3nt: TGTGCCAGCAGTTACGGGGTTCGACAGCCCCAGCATTTT

abundance: many
j_gene: TRBJ2-1
v_gene: TRBV7-9
d_gene: -
CDR3aa: CASSSTTGTPTYNEQFF
CDR3nt: TGTGCCAGCAGTTCCACTACCGGGACACCGACCTACAATGAGCAGTTCTTC

abundance: few
j_gene: TRBJ2-1
v_gene: TRBV7-9
d_gene: -
CDR3aa: CASSSDAVDEQFF
CDR3nt: TGTGCCAGCAGCTCGGACGCTGTCGATGAGCAGTTCTTC

abundance: few
j_gene: TRBJ2-7
v_gene: TRBV9
d_gene: -
CDR3aa: CASSVVGESYEQYF
CDR3nt: TGTGCCAGCAGCGTAGTTGGGGAGTCCTACGAGCAGTACTTC

abundance: -
j_gene: TRBJ2-7
v_gene: TRBV28
d_gene: -
CDR3aa: CASSSETGSSYEQYF
CDR3nt: TGTGCCAGCAGTTCAGAGACAGGTAGCTCCTACGAGCAGTACTTC

abundance: -
j_gene: TRBJ1-4
v_gene: TRBV6-1
d_gene: -
CDR3aa: CASSERTAATNEKLFF
CDR3nt: TGTGCCAGCAGTGAAAGGACAGCTGCAACTAATGAAAAACTGTTTTTT

abundance: -
j_gene: TRBJ2-4
v_gene: TRBV6-5
d_gene: -
CDR3aa: CASSQSVGVKNIQYF
CDR3nt: TGTGCCAGCAGCCAATCTGTTGGTGTCAAAAACATTCAGTACTTC

abundance: many
j_gene: TRBJ2-3
v_gene: TRBV10-3
d_gene: -
CDR3aa: CAISESSVDTQYF
CDR3nt: TGTGCCATCAGTGAGTCCTCGGTTGATACGCAGTATTTT

abundance: -
j_gene: TRBJ1-1
v_gene: TRBV29-1
d_gene: TRBD1
CDR3aa: CSPRDSLNTEAFF
CDR3nt: TGCAGCCCAAGGGACAGTTTGAACACTGAAGCTTTCTTT

abundance: few
j_gene: TRBJ2-2
v_gene: TRBV20-1
d_gene: -
CDR3aa: CSARGSLGNTGELFF
CDR3nt: TGCAGTGCTAGAGGGAGCCTCGGGAACACCGGGGAGCTGTTTTTT

abundance: many
j_gene: TRBJ2-7
v_gene: TRBV7-9
d_gene: -
CDR3aa: CASSPDYYEQYF
CDR3nt: TGTGCCAGCAGCCCGGACTACTACGAGCAGTACTTC